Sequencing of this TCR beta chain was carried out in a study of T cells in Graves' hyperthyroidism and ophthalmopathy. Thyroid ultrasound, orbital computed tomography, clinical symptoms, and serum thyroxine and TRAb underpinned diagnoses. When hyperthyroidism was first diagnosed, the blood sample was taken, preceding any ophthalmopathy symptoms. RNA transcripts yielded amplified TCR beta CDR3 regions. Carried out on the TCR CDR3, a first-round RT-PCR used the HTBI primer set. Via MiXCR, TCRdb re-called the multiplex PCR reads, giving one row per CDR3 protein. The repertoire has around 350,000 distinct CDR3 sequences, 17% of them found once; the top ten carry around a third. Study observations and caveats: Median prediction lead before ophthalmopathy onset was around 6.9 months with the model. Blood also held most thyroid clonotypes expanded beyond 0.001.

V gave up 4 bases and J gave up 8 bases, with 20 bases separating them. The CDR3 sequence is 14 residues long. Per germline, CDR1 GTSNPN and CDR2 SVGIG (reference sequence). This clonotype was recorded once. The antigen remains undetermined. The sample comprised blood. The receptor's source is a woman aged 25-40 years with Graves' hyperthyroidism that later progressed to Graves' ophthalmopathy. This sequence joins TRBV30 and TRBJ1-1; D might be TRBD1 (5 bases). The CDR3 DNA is TGTGCCTGGACCAGCCCAGGGAGGGACTGGGAAGCTTTCTTT. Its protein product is CAWTSPGRDWEAFF.